Below, one T cell receptor (beta chain) is given with its context. Seattle participants joined during active infection and were tracked over time. This entry comes from a study of blood T cell repertoires in COVID-19. The repertoire was sequenced with immunoSEQ multiplex PCR; TCRdb's copy has only in-frame clones and lacks some. The repertoire holds approximately 300,000 clones, with more than 65% as singletons. Sequencing input: peripheral blood. The sequence came from a person aged 65-85 years with COVID-19, enrolled during active disease.

The DNA of the CDR3 is TGTGCCAGCAGCTTAGTCTCCCAGGGGGCCTCCTACGAGCAGTACTTC. Translating it yields CASSLVSQGASYEQYF. This chain connects TRBV5-5 to TRBJ2-7; TRBD1 matches at 8 bases. CDR1 and CDR2 from the germline V gene are SGHKS and YYEKEE (reference sequence). V lost 2 bases, J lost 0 bases, and 7 bases stayed unmatched. There are 16 residues in the CDR3.